These T cell receptor beta chains were read from a single sample in a study of cytomegalovirus exposure and HLA in healthy donors. TCRdb's table, derived via immunoSEQ multiplex PCR, lists solely in-frame clones and lacks some. The data hold some 350,000 clones, with 87% observed a single time. Sequencing input: PBMCs. These TCRs come from a woman in her 30s in good health and CMV-seropositive. Both conserved end residues are part of each CDR3. D genes are given only for firm matches. The size field is filled for only some rows; it gives once, few, many or a size class.

CDR3aa: CASRGTGSLGNEQFF; CDR3nt: TGTGCCAGCAGAGGCACAGGTAGTTTGGGCAATGAGCAGTTCTTC; v_gene: TRBV2; j_gene: TRBJ2-1; abundance: .; d_gene: .; len: 15
CDR3aa: CASSLVTTAAYNEQFF; CDR3nt: TGTGCCAGCAGCTTGGTTACTACGGCGGCCTACAATGAGCAGTTCTTC; v_gene: TRBV5-6; j_gene: TRBJ2-1; abundance: .; d_gene: .; len: 16
CDR3aa: CASSFDTYNEQFF; CDR3nt: TGTGCCAGCAGTTTCGACACCTACAATGAGCAGTTCTTC; v_gene: TRBV6-4; j_gene: TRBJ2-1; abundance: .; d_gene: .; len: 13
CDR3aa: CATKSGYEQYF; CDR3nt: TGTGCCACTAAATCAGGCTACGAGCAGTACTTC; v_gene: TRBV15; j_gene: TRBJ2-7; abundance: once; d_gene: .; len: 11
CDR3aa: CASRSQMCEENTEAFF; CDR3nt: TGTGCAAGTCGCTCCCAAATGTGCGAGGAGAACACTGAAGCTTTCTTT; v_gene: TRBV12-2; j_gene: TRBJ1-1; abundance: .; d_gene: .; len: 16
CDR3aa: CAWSFRGRQPQHF; CDR3nt: TGTGCCTGGAGTTTCCGAGGGCGTCAGCCCCAGCATTTT; v_gene: TRBV30; j_gene: TRBJ1-5; abundance: few; d_gene: .; len: 13
CDR3aa: CASSDSNGSPLHF; CDR3nt: TGTGCCAGCAGTGACTCGAATGGTTCACCCCTCCACTTT; v_gene: TRBV6-4; j_gene: TRBJ1-6; abundance: few; d_gene: .; len: 13
CDR3aa: CASSIGGRNTEAFF; CDR3nt: TGTGCCAGTAGTATAGGGGGGCGGAACACTGAAGCTTTCTTT; v_gene: TRBV19; j_gene: TRBJ1-1; abundance: .; d_gene: .; len: 14
CDR3aa: CASSLGELRLAKNIQYF; CDR3nt: TGTGCCAGCAGCTTGGGCGAACTAAGGCTAGCCAAAAACATTCAGTACTTC; v_gene: TRBV5-6; j_gene: TRBJ2-4; abundance: .; d_gene: .; len: 17
CDR3aa: CASSPAGNRLSYEQYF; CDR3nt: TGTGCCAGCAGCCCAGCAGGGAATCGGTTGTCTTACGAGCAGTACTTC; v_gene: TRBV7-9; j_gene: TRBJ2-7; abundance: .; d_gene: .; len: 16
CDR3aa: CASSSGGTGYNEQFF; CDR3nt: TGTGCCAGCAGCTCTGGCGGGACAGGCTACAATGAGCAGTTCTTC; v_gene: TRBV28; j_gene: TRBJ2-1; abundance: .; d_gene: TRBD1; len: 15
CDR3aa: CASSVEPGPYEQYF; CDR3nt: TGTGCCAGCAGCGTAGAACCAGGACCCTACGAGCAGTACTTC; v_gene: TRBV9; j_gene: TRBJ2-7; abundance: .; d_gene: .; len: 14
CDR3aa: CASTATSRGGGYTF; CDR3nt: TGTGCCAGCACCGCTACGTCCAGGGGAGGGGGCTACACCTTC; v_gene: TRBV6-5; j_gene: TRBJ1-2; abundance: .; d_gene: .; len: 14
CDR3aa: CALGGSQRSSYEQYF; CDR3nt: TGTGCCCTGGGGGGTAGTCAACGTAGCTCCTACGAGCAGTACTTC; v_gene: TRBV30; j_gene: TRBJ2-7; abundance: .; d_gene: .; len: 15
CDR3aa: CASSPDRGTYSNQPQHF; CDR3nt: TGTGCCAGCAGCCCGGACAGGGGTACCTATAGCAATCAGCCCCAGCATTTT; v_gene: TRBV28; j_gene: TRBJ1-5; abundance: .; d_gene: TRBD1; len: 17
CDR3aa: CAWRVPPIYEQYF; CDR3nt: TGTGCCTGGAGGGTTCCACCTATTTACGAGCAGTACTTC; v_gene: TRBV30; j_gene: TRBJ2-7; abundance: .; d_gene: .; len: 13
CDR3aa: CASSGTGGAGYTF; CDR3nt: TGTGCCAGTAGTGGGACAGGGGGCGCGGGCTACACCTTC; v_gene: TRBV19; j_gene: TRBJ1-2; abundance: .; d_gene: TRBD1; len: 13
CDR3aa: CASSGGTTSYNEQFF; CDR3nt: TGTGCCAGCAGCGGCGGGACAACGTCCTACAATGAGCAGTTCTTC; v_gene: TRBV9; j_gene: TRBJ2-1; abundance: .; d_gene: .; len: 15
CDR3aa: CAISESDRAYEQYF; CDR3nt: TGTGCCATCAGTGAGTCTGACAGGGCCTACGAGCAGTACTTC; v_gene: TRBV10-3; j_gene: TRBJ2-7; abundance: .; d_gene: TRBD1; len: 14
CDR3aa: CASSGGQGSSQPQHF; CDR3nt: TGTGCCAGCAGCGGGGGACAGGGCTCTTCTCAGCCCCAGCATTTT; v_gene: TRBV6-6; j_gene: TRBJ1-5; abundance: .; d_gene: TRBD1; len: 15
CDR3aa: CASSNRDTEFNYGYTF; CDR3nt: TGTGCCAGCAGCAATCGGGACACCGAATTTAACTATGGCTACACCTTC; v_gene: TRBV7-8; j_gene: TRBJ1-2; abundance: .; d_gene: .; len: 16
CDR3aa: CASSTWTGDQPQHF; CDR3nt: TGTGCCAGTAGTACGTGGACAGGGGATCAGCCCCAGCATTTT; v_gene: TRBV19; j_gene: TRBJ1-5; abundance: .; d_gene: TRBD1; len: 14
CDR3aa: CASSQAGGPTGELFF; CDR3nt: TGTGCCAGCAGCCAAGCGGGAGGGCCCACCGGGGAGCTGTTTTTT; v_gene: TRBV7-9; j_gene: TRBJ2-2; abundance: .; d_gene: TRBD2; len: 15
CDR3aa: CASSLGGGQSYEQYF; CDR3nt: TGTGCCAGCAGCTTAGGGGGGGGACAAAGCTACGAGCAGTACTTC; v_gene: TRBV7-2; j_gene: TRBJ2-7; abundance: .; d_gene: .; len: 15